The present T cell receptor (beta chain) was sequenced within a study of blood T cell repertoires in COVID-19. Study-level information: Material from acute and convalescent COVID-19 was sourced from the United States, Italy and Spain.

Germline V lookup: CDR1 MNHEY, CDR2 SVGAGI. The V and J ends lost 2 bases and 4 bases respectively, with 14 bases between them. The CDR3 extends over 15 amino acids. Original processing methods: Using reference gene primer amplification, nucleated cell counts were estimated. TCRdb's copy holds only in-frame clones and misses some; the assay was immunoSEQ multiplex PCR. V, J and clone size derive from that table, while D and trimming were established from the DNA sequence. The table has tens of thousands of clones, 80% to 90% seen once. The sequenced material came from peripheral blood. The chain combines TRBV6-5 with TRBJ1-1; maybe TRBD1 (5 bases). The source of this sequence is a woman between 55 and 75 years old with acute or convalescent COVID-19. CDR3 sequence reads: CASSYGIGGTTEAFF. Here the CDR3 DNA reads TGTGCCAGCAGTTACGGCATCGGGGGTACCACTGAAGCTTTCTTT.